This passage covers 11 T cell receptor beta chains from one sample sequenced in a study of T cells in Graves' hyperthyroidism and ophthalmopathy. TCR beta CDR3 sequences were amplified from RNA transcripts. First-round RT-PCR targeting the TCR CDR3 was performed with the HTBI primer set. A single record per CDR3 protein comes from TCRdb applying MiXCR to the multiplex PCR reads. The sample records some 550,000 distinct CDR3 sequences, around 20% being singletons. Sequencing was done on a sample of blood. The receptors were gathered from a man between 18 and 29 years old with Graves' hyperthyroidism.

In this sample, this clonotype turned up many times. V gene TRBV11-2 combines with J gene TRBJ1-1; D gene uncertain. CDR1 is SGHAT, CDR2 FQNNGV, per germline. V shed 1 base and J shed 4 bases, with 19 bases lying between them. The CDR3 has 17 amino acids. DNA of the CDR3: TGTGCCAGCAGCTTAGTCTTCAGAGTTTCGGCAGGCACTGAAGCTTTCTTT. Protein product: CASSLVFRVSAGTEAFF.

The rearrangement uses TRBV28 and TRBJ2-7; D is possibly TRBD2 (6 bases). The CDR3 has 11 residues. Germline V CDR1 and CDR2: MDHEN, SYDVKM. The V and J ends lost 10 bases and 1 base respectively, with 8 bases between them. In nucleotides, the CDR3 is TGTGCCACACGGGGGTCCTACGAGCAGTACTTC. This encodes CATRGSYEQYF.

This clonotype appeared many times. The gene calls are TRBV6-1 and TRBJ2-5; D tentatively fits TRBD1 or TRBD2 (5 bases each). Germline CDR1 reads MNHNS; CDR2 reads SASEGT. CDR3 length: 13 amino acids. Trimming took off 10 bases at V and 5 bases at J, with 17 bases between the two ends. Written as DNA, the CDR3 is TGTGCCATCTCCGGGACGCCCGTGGAGACCCAGTACTTC. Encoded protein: CAISGTPVETQYF.

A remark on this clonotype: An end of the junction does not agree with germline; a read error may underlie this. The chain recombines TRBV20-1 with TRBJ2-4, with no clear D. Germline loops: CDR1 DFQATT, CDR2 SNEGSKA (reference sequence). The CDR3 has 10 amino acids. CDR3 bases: TGCAGTGCCCTAGAAAACATTAAGTACTTC. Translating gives CSALENIKYF.

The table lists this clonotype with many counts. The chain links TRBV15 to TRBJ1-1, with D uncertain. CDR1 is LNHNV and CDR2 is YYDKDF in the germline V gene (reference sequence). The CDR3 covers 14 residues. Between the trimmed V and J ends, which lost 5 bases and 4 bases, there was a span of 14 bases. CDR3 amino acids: CATSPRGRVTEAFF. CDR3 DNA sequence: TGTGCCACCAGCCCTCGGGGTAGGGTCACTGAAGCTTTCTTT.

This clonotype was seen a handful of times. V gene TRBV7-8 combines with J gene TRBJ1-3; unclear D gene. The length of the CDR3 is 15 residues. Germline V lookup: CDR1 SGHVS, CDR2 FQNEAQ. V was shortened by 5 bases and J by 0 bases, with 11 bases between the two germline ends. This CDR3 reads CASSDRVGSGNTIYF. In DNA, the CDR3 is TGTGCCAGCAGCGACCGGGTGGGCTCTGGAAACACCATATATTTT.

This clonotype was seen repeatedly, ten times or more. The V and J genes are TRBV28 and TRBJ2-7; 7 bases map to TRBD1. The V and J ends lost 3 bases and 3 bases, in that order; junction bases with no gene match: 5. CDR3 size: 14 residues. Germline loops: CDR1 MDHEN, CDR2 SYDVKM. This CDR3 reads CASSFRGLSYEQYF. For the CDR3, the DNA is TGTGCCAGCAGTTTTAGGGGGCTCAGCTACGAGCAGTACTTC.

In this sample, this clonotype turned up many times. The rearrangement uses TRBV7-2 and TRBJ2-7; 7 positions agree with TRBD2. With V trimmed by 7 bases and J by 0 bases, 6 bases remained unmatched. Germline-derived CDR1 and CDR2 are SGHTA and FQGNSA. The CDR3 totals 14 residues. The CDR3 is CASKTSRSSYEQYF. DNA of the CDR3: TGTGCCAGCAAGACTAGCCGAAGCTCCTACGAGCAGTACTTC. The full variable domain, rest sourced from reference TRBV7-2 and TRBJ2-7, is GAGVSQSPSNKVTEKGKDVELRCDPISGHTALYWYRQSLGQGLEFLIYFQGNSAPDKSGLPSDRFSAERTGGSVSTLTIQRTQQEDSAVYLCASKTSRSSYEQYFGPGTRLTVT.

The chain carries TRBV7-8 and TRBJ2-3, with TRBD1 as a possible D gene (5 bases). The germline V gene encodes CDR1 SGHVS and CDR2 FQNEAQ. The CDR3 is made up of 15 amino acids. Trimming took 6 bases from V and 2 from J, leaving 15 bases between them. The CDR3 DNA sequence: TGTGCCAGCAGGGCCTATCTCAGGGTCACAGATACGCAGTATTTT. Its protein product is CASRAYLRVTDTQYF.

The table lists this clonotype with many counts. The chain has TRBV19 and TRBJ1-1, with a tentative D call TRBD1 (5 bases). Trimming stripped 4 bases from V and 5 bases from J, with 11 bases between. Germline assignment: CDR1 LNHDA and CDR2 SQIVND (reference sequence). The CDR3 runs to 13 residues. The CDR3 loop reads CASSTGRATEAFF. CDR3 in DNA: TGTGCCAGTAGTACAGGGCGGGCGACTGAAGCTTTCTTT.

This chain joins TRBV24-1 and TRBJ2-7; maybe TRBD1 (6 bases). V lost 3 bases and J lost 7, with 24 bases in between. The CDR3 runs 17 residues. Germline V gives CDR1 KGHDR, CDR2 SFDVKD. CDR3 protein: CATSDPTSDRTAGEQYF. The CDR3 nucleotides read TGTGCCACCAGTGATCCAACCTCCGACAGGACCGCCGGGGAGCAGTACTTC.